This TCR beta chain was sequenced for a study of blood T cell repertoires in COVID-19. The wider study: Donors in the United States, Italy and Spain gave samples during acute or convalescent COVID-19. T cells, B-cell-depleted T cells, or PBMCs provided the cDNA or gDNA that served as material.

Original analysis: Estimated nucleated cell counts came from reference gene primer amplification. Generated by immunoSEQ multiplex PCR, the TCRdb table keeps only in-frame clones and is missing some. That table supplies the V and J calls and clone size; D and trimming were determined from the DNA. This table has more than 85,000 clones, 85% appearing once. The CDR3 sequence is 16 residues long. V was clipped by 4 bases and J by 3 bases; unmatched bases: 6. Germline CDR1 is SGDLS and CDR2 is YYNGEE. The source is a man between 45 and 60 years old with acute or convalescent COVID-19. The sequencing input was peripheral blood. The chain links TRBV9 to TRBJ2-2; 10 bases align to TRBD1. DNA of the CDR3: TGTGCCAGCAGCCCGACAGGGGGCAGTTACACCGGGGAGCTGTTTTTT. Amino acid sequence: CASSPTGGSYTGELFF.